The clone carrying this T cell receptor (beta chain) was seen a single time. It was with random hexamers that about 0.45 to 1 ug RNA was reverse transcribed. TCRdb redid the calling of the immunoSEQ multiplex PCR reads with MiXCR, one entry per CDR3 protein. The sample contains about 130,000 distinct CDR3 sequences, roughly 89% of which appear only once. Peripheral blood CD8+ and CD4+ T cells were profiled by TCR beta sequencing. The CD8+ and CD4+ T cells were isolated magnetically using a negative isolation approach, whereas the TEMRA cells were enriched by FACS. This specimen belongs to a study of CD8 T cells in Susac syndrome. Germline CDR1 is DFQATT and CDR2 is SNEGSKA (reference sequence). Trimming took off 3 bases at V and 11 bases at J, with 19 bases between the two ends. This CDR3 is built from 13 residues.

This TCR derives from a human donor with multiple sclerosis. Sequenced input: CD8+ T cells from PBMCs. The chain carries TRBV20-1 and TRBJ1-1, with a tentative D call TRBD1 (6 bases). This chain's CDR3 is CSASLTGFARAFF. CDR3 nucleotide sequence: TGCAGTGCTAGCCTTACAGGGTTCGCTCGGGCTTTCTTT.